The next 28 T cell receptor beta chains were all read from a single sample in a study of shared clonotypes between healthy human individuals. Assay used: immunoSEQ multiplex PCR; TCRdb lists only in-frame clones, some missing. The repertoire holds roughly 1,600,000 clones, 98% to 99% seen once, with 0.3% to 0.45% in the top ten. Sequencing was performed on naive CD4+ T cells sorted from blood. Noted subset: CD45RA+ positively selected. These receptors came from a man aged 25 to 40 in good health.

The chain is built from TRBV5-1 and TRBJ2-1; 8 bases fit TRBD2. Germline loops: CDR1 SGHRS, CDR2 YFSETQ. CDR3 length equals 15 residues. V lost 7 bases to trimming and J lost 4 bases; unmatched junction nucleotides: 10. CDR3 sequence reads: CASGLNSGEYNEQFF. CDR3 in DNA: TGCGCCAGCGGATTAAATAGCGGGGAATACAATGAGCAGTTCTTC.

This chain connects TRBV20-1 to TRBJ2-3, with D possibly TRBD1 on 5 matching bases. The CDR3 has 10 amino acids. CDR1 and CDR2 from the germline V gene are DFQATT and SNEGSKA (reference sequence). In DNA form, the CDR3 reads TGCAGGCAAGGGGTGGATACGCAGTATTTT. It translates to CRQGVDTQYF.

This clone was counted once. The genes are TRBV11-2 and TRBJ2-1; D not resolved. Trimming shortened V by 4 bases and J by 4 bases, and 11 bases separated the two germline ends. CDR3 length: 14 amino acids. Germline assignment: CDR1 SGHAT and CDR2 FQNNGV. The CDR3 DNA reads as TGTGCCAGCAGCTCAACTGCCCTTTACAATGAGCAGTTCTTC. Protein product: CASSSTALYNEQFF.

The J gene is TRBJ2-3, the V gene TRBV29-1; 11 bases align to TRBD2. V dropped 1 base and J dropped 5; count of bases not matched to a gene: 5. The CDR3 extends over 15 amino acids. Germline lookup yields CDR1 SQVTM and CDR2 ANQGSEA. The CDR3 DNA sequence: TGCAGCGTTGAAGTACTAGCGGGAGTTGGAGATACGCAGTATTTT. Residues: CSVEVLAGVGDTQYF.

The rearrangement uses TRBV5-4 and TRBJ2-7, with 9 bases matching TRBD2. With 3 bases clipped from V and 3 bases from J, the junction kept 10 bases outside the gene matches. The CDR3 runs to 16 residues. CDR1 is SGHNT, CDR2 YYREEE, per germline (reference sequence). The CDR3: CASSSGRPTSGYEQYF. CDR3 sequence (DNA): TGTGCCAGCAGCTCGGGACGGCCGACTAGCGGCTACGAGCAGTACTTC.

This chain links TRBV28 with TRBJ1-5; maybe TRBD1 (6 bases). V dropped 8 bases and J dropped 4 bases, with 18 bases sitting between them. The germline CDR1 and CDR2 sequences are MDHEN and SYDVKM. The length of the CDR3 is 15 residues. CDR3 nucleotide sequence: TGTGCCAGCTACCATTTGACAGGACGGAATCAGCCCCAGCATTTT. It specifies CASYHLTGRNQPQHF.

The chain joins TRBV18 to TRBJ1-1; the match to TRBD1 covers 8 bases. CDR3 length equals 16 residues. V was clipped by 2 bases and J by 5 bases; unmatched bases: 10. The germline CDR1 and CDR2 sequences are KGHSH and LQKENI. The CDR3 here is CASSPVTGGESTEAFF. The CDR3 DNA reads TGTGCCAGCTCACCAGTAACAGGGGGTGAGAGTACTGAAGCTTTCTTT.

This clone was detected only once. This same CDR3 is encoded by further DNA sequences in the sample. This rearrangement joins TRBV2 to TRBJ2-7; no firm D call. The V and J ends lost 2 bases and 2 bases respectively, with 7 bases between them. CDR1 and CDR2 from the germline V gene are SNHLY and FYNNEI. The CDR3 is 13 residues long. CDR3 nucleotide sequence: TGTGCCAGCAGTGAACTACGGGCCTACGAGCAGTACTTC. As protein: CASSELRAYEQYF.

The chain couples TRBV6-1 to TRBJ1-1; unclear D gene. Germline V gene sequence: CDR1 MNHNS, CDR2 SASEGT. There are 12 residues in the CDR3. V shed 4 bases and J shed 2 bases, with 5 bases lying between them. The CDR3 reads CASSVTNTEAFF. CDR3 bases: TGTGCCAGCAGTGTGACTAACACTGAAGCTTTCTTT.

This clone was observed once. Within the sample, other DNA sequences also encode this same CDR3. The chain uses TRBV7-8 and TRBJ2-7; the D gene is possibly TRBD1 (6 bases). Germline lookup yields CDR1 SGHVS and CDR2 FQNEAQ. V shed 5 bases and J shed 4 bases, with 9 bases lying between them. The CDR3 sequence is 12 residues long. CDR3: CASSTTGYEQYF. CDR3 DNA: TGTGCCAGCAGCACGACAGGTTACGAGCAGTACTTC.

The chain uses TRBV10-2 and TRBJ2-3; D remains ambiguous. V lost 10 bases to trimming and J lost 3 bases, with 17 bases between them. This CDR3 spans 14 amino acids. Germline V gene data show CDR1 as WSHSY and CDR2 as SAAADI. CDR3 amino acids: CATKGTVMTDTQYF. The CDR3 DNA sequence: TGCGCCACGAAGGGAACCGTGATGACAGATACGCAGTATTTT.

The chain joins TRBV18 to TRBJ1-2; no firm D call. V was shortened by 4 bases and J by 0 bases, with 15 bases between the two germline ends. CDR1 is KGHSH, CDR2 LQKENI, per germline. The CDR3 has 16 residues. CDR3 sequence: CASSLGRSTANYGYTF. CDR3 DNA sequence: TGTGCCAGCTCACTTGGCAGGAGTACAGCTAACTATGGCTACACCTTC.

This sequence joins TRBV6-6 and TRBJ1-2; 8 bases are a match to TRBD1. CDR1 and CDR2 from the germline V gene are MNHNY and SVGAGI (reference sequence). CDR3 length: 14 residues. J lost 4 bases, V lost 2 bases, and 3 bases had no gene match. CDR3 sequence reads: CASSYGQGGYGYTF. As DNA, the CDR3 is TGTGCCAGCAGTTACGGACAGGGTGGCTATGGCTACACCTTC.

The V call is TRBV5-1, the J call TRBJ2-7, with 7 bases lining up with TRBD2. Unmatched junction bases numbered 6, after V lost 4 bases and J lost 2 bases. CDR1 and CDR2 (germline): SGHRS, YFSETQ. This CDR3 is 14 amino acids long. The CDR3: CASSVSSGAYEQYF. The CDR3 nucleotides are TGCGCCAGCAGCGTCTCTAGCGGTGCCTACGAGCAGTACTTC. Full variable domain (missing parts from reference TRBV5-1 and TRBJ2-7): KAGVTQTPRYLIKTRGQQVTLSCSPISGHRSVSWYQQTPGQGLQFLFEYFSETQRNKGNFPGRFSGRQFSNSRSEMNVSTLELGDSALYLCASSVSSGAYEQYFGPGTRLTVT.

The V and J genes are TRBV11-3 and TRBJ2-2; possibly TRBD1 or TRBD2 for D (5 bases each). V was pared by 4 bases and J by 4 bases, with 10 bases between. CDR3 length equals 14 residues. The germline CDR1 and CDR2 sequences are SGHNT and YENEEA. This CDR3 reads CASSSAGTTGELFF. In nucleotides, the CDR3 is TGTGCCAGCAGCTCGGCAGGGACCACCGGGGAGCTGTTTTTT. Filled out from reference TRBV11-3 and TRBJ2-2, the complete variable domain reads EAGVVQSPRYKIIEKKQPVAFWCNPISGHNTLYWYLQNLGQGPELLIRYENEEAVDDSQLPKDRFSAERLKGVDSTLKIQPAELGDSAVYLCASSSAGTTGELFFGEGSRLTVL.

J is TRBJ2-5 and V is TRBV5-6, with D possibly being TRBD2 (5 bases). This CDR3 contains 15 residues. Germline CDR1 is SGHDT and CDR2 is YYEEEE. The V and J ends lost 0 bases and 4 bases respectively, with 13 bases between them. The CDR3 here is CASSLDSRGIETQYF. CDR3 DNA: TGTGCCAGCAGCTTGGACAGTCGAGGGATAGAGACCCAGTACTTC.

The gene calls are TRBV10-3 and TRBJ1-5; a possible D gene is TRBD1 (6 bases). From germline, CDR1 is ENHRY and CDR2 SYGVKD. This CDR3 contains 12 residues. V was pared by 6 bases and J by 9 bases, with 12 bases between. CDR3 sequence reads: CAIRGGAGPQHF. The CDR3 nucleotides read TGTGCCATCAGGGGGGGGGCTGGGCCCCAGCATTTT.

The chain recombines TRBV11-2 with TRBJ2-1; TRBD2 matches 14 bases. V lost 4 bases to trimming and J lost 4 bases; unmatched junction nucleotides: 6. The germline V gene encodes CDR1 SGHAT and CDR2 FQNNGV. This CDR3 region has 17 residues. The CDR3 DNA reads TGTGCCAGCAGCTCCGGGACTAGCGGGAGCTCTTACAATGAGCAGTTCTTC. It specifies CASSSGTSGSSYNEQFF. Looking up the rest from reference TRBV11-2 and TRBJ2-1 gives the full variable domain: EAGVAQSPRYKIIEKRQSVAFWCNPISGHATLYWYQQILGQGPKLLIQFQNNGVVDDSQLPKDRFSAERLKGVDSTLKIQPAKLEDSAVYLCASSSGTSGSSYNEQFFGPGTRLTVL.

The chain couples TRBV5-4 to TRBJ2-3; tentative D call: TRBD2 (6 bases). V was clipped by 0 bases and J by 3 bases, with 17 bases between them. This CDR3 comprises 17 residues. CDR1 and CDR2 from the germline V gene are SGHNT and YYREEE (reference sequence). CDR3 nucleotide sequence: TGTGCCAGCAGCTTGGCCGGTCGGGGGAGTTATACAGATACGCAGTATTTT. Its translation is CASSLAGRGSYTDTQYF.

This clone was counted once. The rearrangement joins TRBV28 to TRBJ2-5, with 9 bases lining up with TRBD2. CDR3 length equals 16 residues. Unmatched junction bases numbered 6, after V lost 2 bases and J lost 2 bases. Germline V gives CDR1 MDHEN, CDR2 SYDVKM. DNA of the CDR3: TGTGCCAGCAGTTTAATCAAGGCGGGAGGGCAAGAGACCCAGTACTTC. Encoded protein: CASSLIKAGGQETQYF.

This clone was found once. The genes are TRBV6-1 and TRBJ2-7, with 13 bases that match TRBD2. Germline V gene sequence: CDR1 MNHNS, CDR2 SASEGT. The CDR3 runs 13 residues. The junction had 2 bases not matched to a gene; V was cut back by 10 bases and J by 2 bases. The CDR3 loop reads CATGLAGAYEQYF. The CDR3 DNA follows: TGTGCCACAGGACTAGCGGGAGCCTACGAGCAGTACTTC.

The rearrangement links TRBV27 to TRBJ1-2, with D possibly matching TRBD1 (6 bases). The germline V gene has CDR1 MNHEY and CDR2 SMNVEV (reference sequence). The CDR3 totals 14 residues. Trimming removed 5 bases at V and 5 bases at J, with 15 bases between. The CDR3 here is CASSPNFGQYGYTF. The CDR3 nucleotides are TGTGCCAGCAGTCCTAACTTTGGACAGTATGGCTACACCTTC.

The chain has TRBV29-1 and TRBJ2-1, with TRBD2 matching 8 bases. Germline CDR1 and CDR2: SQVTM and ANQGSEA. The CDR3 loop spans 15 amino acids. The V gene end was trimmed by 1 base and the J gene end by 1 base; junction bases not matched to a gene: 3. In DNA form, the CDR3 reads TGCAGCGTTGAAGGCGGGAGGCTGTCCTACAATGAGCAGTTCTTC. The encoded protein is CSVEGGRLSYNEQFF.

The chain couples TRBV4-3 to TRBJ1-5; TRBD1 might be the D (5 bases). Trimming took off 0 bases at V and 4 bases at J, with 13 bases between the two ends. The germline gives CDR1 LGHNA, CDR2 YSLEER. CDR3 length: 16 amino acids. The DNA of the CDR3 is TGCGCCAGCAGCCAAGACAGGGTCGCACGGAATCAGCCCCAGCATTTT. Its translation is CASSQDRVARNQPQHF.

This clone appeared once. V and J are TRBV27 and TRBJ1-1, with D possibly being TRBD1 (6 bases). Germline CDR1 reads MNHEY; CDR2 reads SMNVEV (reference sequence). The CDR3 sequence is 16 residues long. Trimming took 6 bases from V and 3 from J, leaving 20 bases between them. The CDR3 sequence is CASRLQGGLRDTEAFF. CDR3 coding DNA: TGTGCCAGCAGACTACAGGGAGGATTACGGGACACTGAAGCTTTCTTT.

The chain couples TRBV4-1 to TRBJ2-7; TRBD2 agrees at 10 bases. Germline V gene data show CDR1 as MGHRA and CDR2 as YSYEKL. V gave up 4 bases and J gave up 5 bases; unmatched junction bases: 8. The CDR3 consists of 15 residues. CDR3 protein: CASSLLGSGRHEQYF. CDR3 in DNA: TGCGCCAGCAGCCTTTTGGGTAGCGGGAGGCACGAGCAGTACTTC.

This clone has a single count. The rearrangement joins TRBV10-3 to TRBJ2-2, with D unclear. This CDR3 has 11 residues. Germline V gene data show CDR1 as ENHRY and CDR2 as SYGVKD. V lost 7 bases, J lost 5 bases, and 5 bases lay in between. The CDR3 region has the DNA TGTGCCATCAACGGTACCGGGGAGCTGTTTTTT. This sequence encodes CAINGTGELFF.

This clone was seen once. This chain links TRBV5-4 with TRBJ2-1; the match to TRBD1 covers 10 bases. This CDR3 comprises 14 residues. J gave up 10 bases and V 4 bases, and 8 bases lay outside the gene matches. Germline V gives CDR1 SGHNT, CDR2 YYREEE (reference sequence). CDR3 sequence reads: CASSPKRDRGEQFF. The CDR3 bases are TGTGCCAGCAGCCCCAAACGGGACAGGGGCGAGCAGTTCTTC.